This T cell receptor beta chain originates from a study of control samples from healthy donors and cancer patients. The V gene's germline CDR1 is SNHLY and CDR2 FYNNEI. The CDR3 contains 10 residues. V shed 6 bases and J shed 11 bases, with 10 bases lying between them. Some clones are missing from TCRdb's copy, which holds only in-frame ones; the method was immunoSEQ multiplex PCR. The sample shows roughly 94,000 clones, approximately 88% of them seen only once. Material for sequencing was PBMCs. This TCR was recovered from a man in his 70s with lung cancer. The rearrangement joins TRBV2 to TRBJ1-1, with D possibly TRBD1 on 6 matching bases. The DNA for the CDR3 is TGTGCCAGCAGGGCAGGGGCGGCTTTCTTT. It specifies CASRAGAAFF.